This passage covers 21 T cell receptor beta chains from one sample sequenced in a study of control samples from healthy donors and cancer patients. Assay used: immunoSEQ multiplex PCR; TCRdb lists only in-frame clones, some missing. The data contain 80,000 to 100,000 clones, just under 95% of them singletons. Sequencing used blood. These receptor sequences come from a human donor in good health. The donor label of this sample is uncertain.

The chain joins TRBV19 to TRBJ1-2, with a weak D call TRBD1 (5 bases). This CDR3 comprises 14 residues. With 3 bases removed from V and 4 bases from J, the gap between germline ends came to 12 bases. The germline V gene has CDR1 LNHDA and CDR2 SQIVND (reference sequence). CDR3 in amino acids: CASSITGTSYGYTF. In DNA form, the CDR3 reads TGTGCCAGTAGTATCACCGGGACCTCCTATGGCTACACCTTC.

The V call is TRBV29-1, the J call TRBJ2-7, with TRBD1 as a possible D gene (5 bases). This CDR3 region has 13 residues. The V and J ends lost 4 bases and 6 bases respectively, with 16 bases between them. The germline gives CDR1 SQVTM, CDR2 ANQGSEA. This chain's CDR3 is CSVVGPSQGEQYF. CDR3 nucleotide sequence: TGCAGCGTTGTGGGGCCGTCCCAGGGCGAGCAGTACTTC.

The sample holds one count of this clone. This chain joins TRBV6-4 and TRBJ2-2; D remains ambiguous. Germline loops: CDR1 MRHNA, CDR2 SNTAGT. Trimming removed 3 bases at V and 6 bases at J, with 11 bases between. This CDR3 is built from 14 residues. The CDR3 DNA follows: TGTGCCAGCAGTGAAACCGGTATAGCCGGGGAGCTGTTTTTT. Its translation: CASSETGIAGELFF.

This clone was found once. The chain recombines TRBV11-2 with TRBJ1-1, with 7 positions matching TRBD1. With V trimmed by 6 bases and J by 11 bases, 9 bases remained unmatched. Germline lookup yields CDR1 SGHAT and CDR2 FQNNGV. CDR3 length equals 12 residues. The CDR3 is CASRRWDSRAFF. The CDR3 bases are TGTGCCAGCAGGCGCTGGGACAGTCGGGCTTTCTTT.

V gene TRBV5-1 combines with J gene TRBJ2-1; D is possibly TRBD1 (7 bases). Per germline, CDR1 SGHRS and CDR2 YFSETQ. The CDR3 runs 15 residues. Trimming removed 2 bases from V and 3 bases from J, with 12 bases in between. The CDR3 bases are TGCGCCAGCAGCTTCGGAGGGGGCGTCTACAATGAGCAGTTCTTC. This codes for CASSFGGGVYNEQFF. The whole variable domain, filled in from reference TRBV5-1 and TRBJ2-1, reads KAGVTQTPRYLIKTRGQQVTLSCSPISGHRSVSWYQQTPGQGLQFLFEYFSETQRNKGNFPGRFSGRQFSNSRSEMNVSTLELGDSALYLCASSFGGGVYNEQFFGPGTRLTVL.

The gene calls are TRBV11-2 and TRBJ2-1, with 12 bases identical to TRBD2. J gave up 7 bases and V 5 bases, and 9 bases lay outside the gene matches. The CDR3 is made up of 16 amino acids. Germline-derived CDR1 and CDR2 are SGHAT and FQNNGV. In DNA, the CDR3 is TGTGCCAGCAGCCCCCTACTAGCGGGGGGTGGAAATGAGCAGTTCTTC. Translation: CASSPLLAGGGNEQFF.

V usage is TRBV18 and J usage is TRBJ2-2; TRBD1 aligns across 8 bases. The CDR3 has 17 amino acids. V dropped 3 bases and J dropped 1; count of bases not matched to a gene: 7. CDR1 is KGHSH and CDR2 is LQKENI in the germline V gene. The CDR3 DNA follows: TGTGCCAGCTCACCTGGAGCCGGACAGGGGAACACCGGGGAGCTGTTTTTT. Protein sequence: CASSPGAGQGNTGELFF.

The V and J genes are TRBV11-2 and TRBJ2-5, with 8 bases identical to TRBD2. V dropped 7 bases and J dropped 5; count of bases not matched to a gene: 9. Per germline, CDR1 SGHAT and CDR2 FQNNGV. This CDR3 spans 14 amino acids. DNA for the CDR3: TGTGCCAGCACCTTGAGCGGGGGTGGGGAGACCCAGTACTTC. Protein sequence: CASTLSGGGETQYF.

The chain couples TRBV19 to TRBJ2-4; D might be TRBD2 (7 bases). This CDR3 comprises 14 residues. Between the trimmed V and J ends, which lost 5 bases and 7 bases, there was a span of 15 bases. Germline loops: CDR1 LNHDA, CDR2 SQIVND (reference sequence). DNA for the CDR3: TGTGCCAGTAGTTTGGGGGGGGCGACGAACATTCAGTACTTC. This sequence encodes CASSLGGATNIQYF.

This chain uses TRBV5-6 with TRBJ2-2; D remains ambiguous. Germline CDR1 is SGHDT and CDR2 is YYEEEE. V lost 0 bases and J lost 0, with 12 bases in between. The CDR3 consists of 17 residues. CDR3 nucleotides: TGTGCCAGCAGCTTGGGGGTATTCAGCCCGAACACCGGGGAGCTGTTTTTT. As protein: CASSLGVFSPNTGELFF.

The CDR3 sequence is CASSEAQNTEAFF. The CDR3, as DNA: TGTGCCAGCAGTGAAGCCCAGAACACTGAAGCTTTCTTT. The chain recombines TRBV6-1 with TRBJ1-1; no clear D gene. CDR1 and CDR2 from the germline V gene are MNHNS and SASEGT. The CDR3 totals 13 residues. Trimming cost V 0 bases and J 1 base, with 3 bases left between them.

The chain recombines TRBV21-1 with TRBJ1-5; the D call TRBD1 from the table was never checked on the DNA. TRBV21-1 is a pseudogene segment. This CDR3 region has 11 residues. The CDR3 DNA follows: TGTGCCGGACAGGGTTATCAGCCCCAGCATTTT. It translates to CAGQGYQPQHF.

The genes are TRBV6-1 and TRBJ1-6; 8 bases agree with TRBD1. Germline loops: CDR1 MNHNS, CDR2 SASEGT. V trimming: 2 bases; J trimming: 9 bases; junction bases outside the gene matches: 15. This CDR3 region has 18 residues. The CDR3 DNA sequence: TGTGCCAGCAGTGAACTTTATGTGGACAGGGTGCCTAGTTCACCCCTCCACTTT. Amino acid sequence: CASSELYVDRVPSSPLHF.

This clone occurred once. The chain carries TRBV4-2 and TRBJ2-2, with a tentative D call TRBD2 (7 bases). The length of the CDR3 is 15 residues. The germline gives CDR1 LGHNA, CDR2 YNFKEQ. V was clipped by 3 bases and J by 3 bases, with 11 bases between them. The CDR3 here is CASSQGGADTGELFF. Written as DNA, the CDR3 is TGTGCCAGCAGCCAGGGGGGGGCGGACACCGGGGAGCTGTTTTTT.

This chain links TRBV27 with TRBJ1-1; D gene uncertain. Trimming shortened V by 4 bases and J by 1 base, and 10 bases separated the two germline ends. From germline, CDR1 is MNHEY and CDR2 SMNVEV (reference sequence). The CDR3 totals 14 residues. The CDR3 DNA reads TGTGCCAGCAGTTCCGCTGGGCCGAACACTGAAGCTTTCTTT. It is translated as CASSSAGPNTEAFF.

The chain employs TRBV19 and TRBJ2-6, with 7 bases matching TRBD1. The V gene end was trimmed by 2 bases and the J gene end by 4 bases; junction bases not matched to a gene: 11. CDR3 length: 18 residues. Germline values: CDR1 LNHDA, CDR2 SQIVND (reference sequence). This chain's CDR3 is CASSIPAGTEWGANVLTF. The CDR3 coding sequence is TGTGCCAGTAGTATACCCGCCGGGACAGAGTGGGGGGCCAACGTCCTGACTTTC. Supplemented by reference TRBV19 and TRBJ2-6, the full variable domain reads DGGITQSPKYLFRKEGQNVTLSCEQNLNHDAMYWYRQDPGQGLRLIYYSQIVNDFQKGDIAEGYSVSREKKESFPLTVTSAQKNPTAFYLCASSIPAGTEWGANVLTFGAGSRLTVL.

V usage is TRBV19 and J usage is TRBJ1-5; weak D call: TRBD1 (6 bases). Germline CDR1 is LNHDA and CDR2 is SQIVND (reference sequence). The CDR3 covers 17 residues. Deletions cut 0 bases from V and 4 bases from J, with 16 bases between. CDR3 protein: CASSIDLLEGGNQPQHF. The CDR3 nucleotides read TGTGCCAGTAGTATAGATCTCCTGGAAGGGGGGAATCAGCCCCAGCATTTT.

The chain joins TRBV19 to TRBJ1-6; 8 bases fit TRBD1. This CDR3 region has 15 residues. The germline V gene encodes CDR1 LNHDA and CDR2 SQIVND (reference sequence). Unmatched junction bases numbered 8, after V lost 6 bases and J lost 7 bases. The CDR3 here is CASRTGQVGNSPLHF. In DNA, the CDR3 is TGTGCCAGTAGGACGGGACAGGTGGGAAATTCACCCCTCCACTTT.

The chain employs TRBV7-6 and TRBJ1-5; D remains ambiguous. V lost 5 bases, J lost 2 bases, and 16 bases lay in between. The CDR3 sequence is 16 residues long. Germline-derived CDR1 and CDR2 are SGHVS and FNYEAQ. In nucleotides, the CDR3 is TGTGCCAGCAGCCCTCTTCCGGGTGCGCGCAATCAGCCCCAGCATTTT. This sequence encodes CASSPLPGARNQPQHF.

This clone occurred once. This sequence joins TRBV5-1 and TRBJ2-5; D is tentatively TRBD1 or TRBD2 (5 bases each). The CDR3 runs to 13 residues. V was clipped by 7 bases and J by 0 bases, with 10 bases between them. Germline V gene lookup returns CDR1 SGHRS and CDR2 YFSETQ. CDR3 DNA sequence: TGCGCCAGCGGACTGGGGGACCAAGAGACCCAGTACTTC. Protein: CASGLGDQETQYF.

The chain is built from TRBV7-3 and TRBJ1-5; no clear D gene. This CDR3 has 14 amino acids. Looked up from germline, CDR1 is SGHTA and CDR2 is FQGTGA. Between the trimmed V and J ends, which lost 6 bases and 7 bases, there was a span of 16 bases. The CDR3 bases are TGTGCCAGCAGGGATCCCTATGGGCGACAGCCCCAGCATTTT. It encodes CASRDPYGRQPQHF.